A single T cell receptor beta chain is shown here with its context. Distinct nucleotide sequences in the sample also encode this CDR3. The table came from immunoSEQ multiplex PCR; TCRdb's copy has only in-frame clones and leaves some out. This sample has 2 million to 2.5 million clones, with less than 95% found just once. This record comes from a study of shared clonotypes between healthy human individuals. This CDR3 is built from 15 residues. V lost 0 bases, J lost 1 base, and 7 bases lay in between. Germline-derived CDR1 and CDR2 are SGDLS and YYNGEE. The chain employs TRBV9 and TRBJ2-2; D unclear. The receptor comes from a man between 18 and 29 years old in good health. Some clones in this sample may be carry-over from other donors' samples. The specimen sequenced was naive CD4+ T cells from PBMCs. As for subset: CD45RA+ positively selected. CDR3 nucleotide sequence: TGTGCCAGCAGCGTAGTCGGCCTGAACACCGGGGAGCTGTTTTTT. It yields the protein CASSVVGLNTGELFF.